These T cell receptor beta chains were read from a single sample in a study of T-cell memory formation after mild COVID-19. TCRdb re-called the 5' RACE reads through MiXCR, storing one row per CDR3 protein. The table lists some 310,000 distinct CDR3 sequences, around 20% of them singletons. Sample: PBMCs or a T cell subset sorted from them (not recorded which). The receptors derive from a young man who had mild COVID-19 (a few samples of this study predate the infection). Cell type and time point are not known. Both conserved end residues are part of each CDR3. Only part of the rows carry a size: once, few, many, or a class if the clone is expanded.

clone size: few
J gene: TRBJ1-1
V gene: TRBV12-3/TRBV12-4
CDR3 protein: CASSATGGYTEAFF

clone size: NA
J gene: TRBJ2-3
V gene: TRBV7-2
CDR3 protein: CASSSGVSSTDTQYF

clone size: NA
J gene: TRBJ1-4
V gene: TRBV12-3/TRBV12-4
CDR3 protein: CASSQSITGGYNEKLFF

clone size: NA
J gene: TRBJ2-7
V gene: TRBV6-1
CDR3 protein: CASSVKEAPVYEQYF

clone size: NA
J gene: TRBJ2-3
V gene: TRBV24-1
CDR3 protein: CATSDARGAGDTQYF

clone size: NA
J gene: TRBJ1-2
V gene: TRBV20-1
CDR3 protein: CSATSTGTGGDGYTF

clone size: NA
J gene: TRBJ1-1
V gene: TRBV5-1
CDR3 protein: CASSPRSKDGEAFF

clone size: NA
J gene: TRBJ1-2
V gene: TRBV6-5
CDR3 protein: CASRLQGEGYTF

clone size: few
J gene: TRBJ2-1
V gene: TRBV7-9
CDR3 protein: CASSSPGTYTQGANEQFF

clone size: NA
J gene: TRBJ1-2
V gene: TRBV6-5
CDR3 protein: CASRLQGLGYGYTF

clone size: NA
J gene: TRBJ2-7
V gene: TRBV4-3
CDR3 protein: CASSQGPEPGVYEQYF

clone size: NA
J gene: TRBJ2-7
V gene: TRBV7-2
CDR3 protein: CASSLVAGGRYEQYF

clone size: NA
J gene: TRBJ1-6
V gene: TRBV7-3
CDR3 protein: CASSLGTSNSPLHF

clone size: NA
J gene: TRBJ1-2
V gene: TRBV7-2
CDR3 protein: CASSSLQGLDGYTF

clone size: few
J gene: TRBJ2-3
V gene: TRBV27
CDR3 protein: CASKVPGASTDTQYF

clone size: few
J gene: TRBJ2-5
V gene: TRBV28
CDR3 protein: CASSYQGTEETQYF

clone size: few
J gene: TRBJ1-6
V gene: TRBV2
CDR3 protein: CASSETSRRGDSPLHF

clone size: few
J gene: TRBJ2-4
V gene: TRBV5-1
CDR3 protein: CASSLVGTGADGAKNIQYF

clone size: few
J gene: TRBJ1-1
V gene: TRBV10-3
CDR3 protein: CAISEDRGLEAFF

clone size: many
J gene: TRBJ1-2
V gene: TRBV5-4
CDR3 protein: CASSLTGHGYTF

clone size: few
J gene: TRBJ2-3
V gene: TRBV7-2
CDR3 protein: CASRAGLARTDTQYF

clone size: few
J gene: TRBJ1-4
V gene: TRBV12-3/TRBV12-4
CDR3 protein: CASSWDGTRLFF